Included here is one T cell receptor (beta chain) sequence, with context. Its target is not known. A much larger clone differs by one base, so this may be a read error. The library targeted TCRbeta and was prepared with unique molecular identifiers. In TCRdb, the PCR reads were re-called with MiXCR into one record per CDR3 protein. The sample lists fewer than 500,000 distinct CDR3 sequences; 43% were seen once. This sample was included in a study of T-cell reconstitution after alpha-beta-depleted transplantation in children. Germline CDR1 and CDR2: DFQATT and SNEGSKA (reference sequence). This CDR3 spans 13 amino acids. Overall study results and limits: Hyperexpanded clones declined; after one year, newly produced T cells mostly supplied diversity. The high TCRbeta diversity at day 60 in some patients came from surviving recipient T cells and thymic progenitors. The study reportedly traced alpha-beta T cells about two months after transplant to several hundred expanded graft clones.

The sequencing here drew on PBMCs, taken before TCRalphabeta/CD19-depleted stem cell transplant. The rearrangement uses TRBV20-1 and TRBJ1-2; no definite D call. The TCR was taken from a girl aged 2 to 9 with aplastic anemia, due to receive a stem cell transplant. The CDR3 DNA is TGCAGTGCTAGAGAACGGCCTAACTATGGCGACACCTTC. Its translation: CSARERPNYGDTF.